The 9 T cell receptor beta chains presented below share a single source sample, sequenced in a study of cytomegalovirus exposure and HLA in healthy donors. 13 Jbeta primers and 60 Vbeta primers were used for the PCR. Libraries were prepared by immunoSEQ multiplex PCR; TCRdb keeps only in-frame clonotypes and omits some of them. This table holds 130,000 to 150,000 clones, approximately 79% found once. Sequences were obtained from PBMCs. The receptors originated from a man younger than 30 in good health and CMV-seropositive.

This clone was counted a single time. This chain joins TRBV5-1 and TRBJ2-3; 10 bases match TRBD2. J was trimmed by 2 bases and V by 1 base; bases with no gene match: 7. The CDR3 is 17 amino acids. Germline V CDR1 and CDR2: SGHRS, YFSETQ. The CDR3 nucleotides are TGCGCCAGCAGCTTGTTGTCTAGCGGGAGTCTCACAGATACGCAGTATTTT. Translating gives CASSLLSSGSLTDTQYF. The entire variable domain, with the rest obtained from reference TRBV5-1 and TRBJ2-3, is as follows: KAGVTQTPRYLIKTRGQQVTLSCSPISGHRSVSWYQQTPGQGLQFLFEYFSETQRNKGNFPGRFSGRQFSNSRSEMNVSTLELGDSALYLCASSLLSSGSLTDTQYFGPGTRLTVL.

The CDR3 sequence: CASSLVGSNQPQHF. CDR3 DNA sequence: TGTGCCAGCAGTTTAGTCGGTAGCAATCAGCCCCAGCATTTT. This sequence joins TRBV27 and TRBJ1-5; D is undetermined. Germline V lookup: CDR1 MNHEY, CDR2 SMNVEV (reference sequence). The CDR3 loop spans 14 amino acids. V gave up 2 bases and J gave up 0 bases, with 5 bases separating them.

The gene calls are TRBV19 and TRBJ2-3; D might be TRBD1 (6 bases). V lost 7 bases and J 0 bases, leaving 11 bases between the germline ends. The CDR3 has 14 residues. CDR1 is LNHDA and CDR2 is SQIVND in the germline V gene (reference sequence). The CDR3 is CASNQGSSTDTQYF. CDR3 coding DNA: TGTGCCAGTAATCAGGGGTCTAGCACAGATACGCAGTATTTT. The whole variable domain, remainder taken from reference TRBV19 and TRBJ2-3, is DGGITQSPKYLFRKEGQNVTLSCEQNLNHDAMYWYRQDPGQGLRLIYYSQIVNDFQKGDIAEGYSVSREKKESFPLTVTSAQKNPTAFYLCASNQGSSTDTQYFGPGTRLTVL.

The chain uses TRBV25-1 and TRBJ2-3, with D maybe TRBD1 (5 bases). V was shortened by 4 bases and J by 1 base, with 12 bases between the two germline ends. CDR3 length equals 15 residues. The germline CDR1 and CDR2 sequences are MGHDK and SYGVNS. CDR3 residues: CASSVPDTGTDTQYF. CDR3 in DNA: TGTGCCAGCAGTGTTCCGGACACAGGCACAGATACGCAGTATTTT. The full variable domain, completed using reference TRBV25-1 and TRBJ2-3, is EADIYQTPRYLVIGTGKKITLECSQTMGHDKMYWYQQDPGMELHLIHYSYGVNSTEKGDLSSESTVSRIRTEHFPLTLESARPSHTSQYLCASSVPDTGTDTQYFGPGTRLTVL.

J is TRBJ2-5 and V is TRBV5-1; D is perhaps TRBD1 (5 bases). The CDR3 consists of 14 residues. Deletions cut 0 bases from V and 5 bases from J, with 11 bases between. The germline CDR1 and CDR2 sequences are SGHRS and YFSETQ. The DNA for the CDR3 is TGCGCCAGCAGCTTGGCAGCAGGGCGCGAGACCCAGTACTTC. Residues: CASSLAAGRETQYF.

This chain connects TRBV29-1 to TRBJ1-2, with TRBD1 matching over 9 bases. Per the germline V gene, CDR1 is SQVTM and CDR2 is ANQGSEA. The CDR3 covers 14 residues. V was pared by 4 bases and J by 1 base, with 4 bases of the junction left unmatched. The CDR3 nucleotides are TGCAGCGTTGTCGGGACAGGGAATAACTATGGCTACACCTTC. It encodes CSVVGTGNNYGYTF.

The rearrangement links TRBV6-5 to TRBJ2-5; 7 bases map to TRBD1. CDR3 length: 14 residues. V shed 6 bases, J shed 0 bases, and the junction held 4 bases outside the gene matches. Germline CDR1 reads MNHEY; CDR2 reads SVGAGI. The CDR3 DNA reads TGTGCCAGCAGCTCGGGACAGCACCAAGAGACCCAGTACTTC. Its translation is CASSSGQHQETQYF.

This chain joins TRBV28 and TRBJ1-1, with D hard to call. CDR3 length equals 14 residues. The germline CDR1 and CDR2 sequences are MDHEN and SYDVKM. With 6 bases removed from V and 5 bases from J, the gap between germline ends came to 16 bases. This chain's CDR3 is CASSPGLRGTEAFF. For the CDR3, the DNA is TGTGCCAGCAGCCCGGGTCTCCGGGGTACTGAAGCTTTCTTT.

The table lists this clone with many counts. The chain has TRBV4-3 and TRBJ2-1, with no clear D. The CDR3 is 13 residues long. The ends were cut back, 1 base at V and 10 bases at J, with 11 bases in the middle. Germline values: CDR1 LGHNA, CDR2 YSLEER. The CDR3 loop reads CASSQGFTREQFF. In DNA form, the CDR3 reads TGCGCCAGCAGCCAAGGGTTCACGCGGGAGCAGTTCTTC.